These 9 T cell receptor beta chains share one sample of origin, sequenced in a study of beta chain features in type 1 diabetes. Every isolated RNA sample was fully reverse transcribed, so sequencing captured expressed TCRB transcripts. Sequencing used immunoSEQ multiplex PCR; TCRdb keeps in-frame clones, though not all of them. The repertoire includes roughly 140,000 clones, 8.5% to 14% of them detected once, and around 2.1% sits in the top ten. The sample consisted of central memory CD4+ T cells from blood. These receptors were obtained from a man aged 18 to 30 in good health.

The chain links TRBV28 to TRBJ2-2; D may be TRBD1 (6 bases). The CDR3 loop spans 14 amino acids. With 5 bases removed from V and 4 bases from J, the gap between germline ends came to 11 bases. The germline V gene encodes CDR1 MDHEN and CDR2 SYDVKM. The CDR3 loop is CASSATGSTGELFF. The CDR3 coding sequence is TGTGCCAGCAGTGCGACAGGATCCACCGGGGAGCTGTTTTTT.

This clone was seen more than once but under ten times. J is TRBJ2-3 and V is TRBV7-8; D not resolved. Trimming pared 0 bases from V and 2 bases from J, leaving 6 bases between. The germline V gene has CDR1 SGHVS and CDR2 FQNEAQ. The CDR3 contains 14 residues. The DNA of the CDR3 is TGTGCCAGCAGCTTAGCGCGACTCACAGATACGCAGTATTTT. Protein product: CASSLARLTDTQYF. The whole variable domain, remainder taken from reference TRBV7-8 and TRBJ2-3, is GAGVSQSPRYKVAKRGQDVALRCDPISGHVSLFWYQQALGQGPEFLTYFQNEAQLDKSGLPSDRFFAERPEGSVSTLKIQRTQQEDSAVYLCASSLARLTDTQYFGPGTRLTVL.

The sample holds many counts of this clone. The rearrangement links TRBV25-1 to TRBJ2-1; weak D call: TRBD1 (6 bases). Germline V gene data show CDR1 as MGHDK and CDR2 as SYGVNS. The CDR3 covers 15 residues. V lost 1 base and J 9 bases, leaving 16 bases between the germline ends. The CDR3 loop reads CASSELDSIRGEQFF. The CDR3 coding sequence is TGTGCCAGCAGTGAATTAGACAGTATCAGGGGTGAGCAGTTCTTC.

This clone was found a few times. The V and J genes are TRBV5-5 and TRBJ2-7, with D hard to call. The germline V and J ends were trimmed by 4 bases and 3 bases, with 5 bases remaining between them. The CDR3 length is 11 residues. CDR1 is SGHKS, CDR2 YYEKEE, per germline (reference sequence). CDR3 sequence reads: CASSLNYEQYF. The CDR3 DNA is TGTGCCAGCAGCCTGAACTACGAGCAGTACTTC.

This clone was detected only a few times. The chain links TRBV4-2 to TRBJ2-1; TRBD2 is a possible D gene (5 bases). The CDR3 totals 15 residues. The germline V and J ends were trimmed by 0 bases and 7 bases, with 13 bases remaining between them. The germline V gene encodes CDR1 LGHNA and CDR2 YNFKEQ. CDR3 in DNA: TGTGCCAGCAGCCAAGATGCATGGGGAGTTAATGAGCAGTTCTTC. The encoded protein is CASSQDAWGVNEQFF.

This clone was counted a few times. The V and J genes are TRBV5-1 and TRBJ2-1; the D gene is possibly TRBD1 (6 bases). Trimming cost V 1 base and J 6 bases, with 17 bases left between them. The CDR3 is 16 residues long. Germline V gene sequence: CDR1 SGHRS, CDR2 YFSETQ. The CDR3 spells CASSLSRGQVGNEQFF. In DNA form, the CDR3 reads TGCGCCAGCAGCTTGTCCAGGGGTCAAGTGGGCAATGAGCAGTTCTTC.

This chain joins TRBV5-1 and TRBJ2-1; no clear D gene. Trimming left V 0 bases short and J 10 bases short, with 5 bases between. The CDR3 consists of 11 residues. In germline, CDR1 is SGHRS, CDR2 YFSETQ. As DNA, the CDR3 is TGCGCCAGCAGCTTGGCAGCGGAGCAGTTCTTC. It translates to CASSLAAEQFF.

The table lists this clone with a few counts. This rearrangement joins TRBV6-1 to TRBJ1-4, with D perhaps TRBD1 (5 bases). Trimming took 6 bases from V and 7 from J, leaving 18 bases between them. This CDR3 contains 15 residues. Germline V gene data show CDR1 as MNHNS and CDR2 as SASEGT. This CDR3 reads CASSPRLGAIEKLFF. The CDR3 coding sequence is TGTGCCAGCAGCCCCAGGTTAGGGGCGATTGAAAAACTGTTTTTT.

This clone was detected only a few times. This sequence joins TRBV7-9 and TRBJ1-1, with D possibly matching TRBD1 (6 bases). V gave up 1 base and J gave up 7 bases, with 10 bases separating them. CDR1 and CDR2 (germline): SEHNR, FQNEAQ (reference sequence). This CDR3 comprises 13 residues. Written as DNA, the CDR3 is TGTGCCAGCAGCTTAGAGTCAGGGGTTGAAGCTTTCTTT. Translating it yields CASSLESGVEAFF.